These 8 T cell receptor beta chains originate from one sample sequenced in a study of human thymus T cells. From resections taken during corrective heart surgery, the thymus tissue was obtained. TCRdb keeps only in-frame clones here, not all; method: immunoSEQ multiplex PCR. Of around 120,000 clones listed, about 93% were seen once; the top ten hold 0.02% to 0.03%. Sequences were obtained from thymus tissue. Source of these receptors: a boy younger than two with a congenital heart defect but otherwise immunologically healthy.

The J gene is TRBJ1-4, the V gene TRBV28; 8 bases are a match to TRBD1. Germline values: CDR1 MDHEN, CDR2 SYDVKM. The J segment lost 12 bases and the V segment lost 7 bases, leaving 4 bases of the junction unmatched. This CDR3 has 11 residues. The CDR3 DNA reads as TGTGCCAGCAACTTACAGGGGGAACTGTTTTTT. It translates to CASNLQGELFF.

The chain uses TRBV14 and TRBJ2-3, with D possibly being TRBD2 (5 bases). Germline CDR1 is SGHDN and CDR2 is FVKESK. The CDR3 extends over 17 amino acids. Trimming removed 2 bases at V and 1 base at J, with 16 bases between. The CDR3 bases are TGTGCCAGCAGCCAATTTGAGGAGGTTCCCTGCACAGATACGCAGTATTTT. This sequence encodes CASSQFEEVPCTDTQYF. Full variable domain (missing parts from reference TRBV14 and TRBJ2-3): EAGVTQFPSHSVIEKGQTVTLRCDPISGHDNLYWYRRVMGKEIKFLLHFVKESKQDESGMPNNRFLAERTGGTYSTLKVQPAELEDSGVYFCASSQFEEVPCTDTQYFGPGTRLTVL.

This sequence joins TRBV11-2 and TRBJ2-1; 8 bases map to TRBD2. V lost 1 base to trimming and J lost 7 bases; unmatched junction nucleotides: 6. The germline gives CDR1 SGHAT, CDR2 FQNNGV. The CDR3 loop spans 15 amino acids. The CDR3 DNA reads TGTGCCAGCAGCTTAGGACGGGGGGGCCTAAATGAGCAGTTCTTC. Translated, it gives CASSLGRGGLNEQFF.

The V and J genes are TRBV19 and TRBJ2-1, with a weak D call TRBD2 (6 bases). V gave up 4 bases and J gave up 8 bases, with 12 bases separating them. The CDR3 length is 13 residues. Germline loops: CDR1 LNHDA, CDR2 SQIVND (reference sequence). CDR3 in amino acids: CASSTQGEDEQFF. The CDR3 DNA follows: TGTGCCAGTAGTACCCAAGGGGAGGATGAGCAGTTCTTC.

This clone was detected once. V is TRBV30 and J is TRBJ1-2, with 7 positions matching TRBD1. The germline V gene encodes CDR1 GTSNPN and CDR2 SVGIG (reference sequence). The V segment lost 8 bases and the J segment 5 bases; nucleotides outside the gene matches: 11. The CDR3 sequence is 13 residues long. The CDR3 DNA is TGTGCCGTCAAAGAGACAGGGAGGTATGGCTACACCTTC. The encoded protein is CAVKETGRYGYTF.

The chain combines TRBV5-1 with TRBJ2-2, with 9 bases lining up with TRBD1. This CDR3 contains 17 residues. Trimming removed 3 bases from V and 5 bases from J; junction bases left unmatched: 11. The germline gives CDR1 SGHRS, CDR2 YFSETQ. The CDR3 is CASSCPLDRGGTGELFF. CDR3 nucleotides: TGCGCCAGCAGCTGCCCCCTCGACAGGGGGGGAACCGGGGAGCTGTTTTTT.

The V and J genes are TRBV4-3 and TRBJ1-4; D might be TRBD1 (6 bases). The length of the CDR3 is 17 residues. V lost 0 bases to trimming and J lost 0 bases, with 11 bases between them. CDR1 LGHNA and CDR2 YSLEER come from the germline V gene. The CDR3 DNA sequence: TGCGCCAGCAGCCAAGAGGGCAGGGGTCCAACTAATGAAAAACTGTTTTTT. This sequence encodes CASSQEGRGPTNEKLFF.

The chain employs TRBV5-1 and TRBJ2-1, with 12 positions matching TRBD2. Germline V gene lookup returns CDR1 SGHRS and CDR2 YFSETQ. CDR3 length: 15 residues. Unmatched junction bases numbered 7, after V lost 5 bases and J lost 7 bases. CDR3 coding DNA: TGCGCCAGCAGGCCTCTAGCGGGGGGGCAAAATGAGCAGTTCTTC. It encodes CASRPLAGGQNEQFF.